This T cell receptor beta chain was captured in a study of blood T cell repertoires in COVID-19. The wider study: Some COVID-19 samples were acute and others convalescent; all came from the United States, Italy and Spain.

Deletions cut 3 bases from V and 4 bases from J, with 10 bases between. Looked up from germline, CDR1 is MNHNS and CDR2 is SASEGT. This CDR3 has 13 amino acids. Produced via immunoSEQ multiplex PCR; TCRdb's table is partial and in-frame only. This repertoire shows 150,000 to 200,000 clones, 70% to 85% found once; its top ten account for 4.5% to 6.5%. This receptor was taken from a woman aged 60-75 years with acute COVID-19. Sequenced: PBMCs or T cells enriched from blood (not recorded which). J is TRBJ2-7 and V is TRBV6-1; D call uncertain. The CDR3 coding sequence is TGTGCCAGCAGTGATTCAGGCCCTTACGAGCAGTACGTC. It translates to CASSDSGPYEQYV.